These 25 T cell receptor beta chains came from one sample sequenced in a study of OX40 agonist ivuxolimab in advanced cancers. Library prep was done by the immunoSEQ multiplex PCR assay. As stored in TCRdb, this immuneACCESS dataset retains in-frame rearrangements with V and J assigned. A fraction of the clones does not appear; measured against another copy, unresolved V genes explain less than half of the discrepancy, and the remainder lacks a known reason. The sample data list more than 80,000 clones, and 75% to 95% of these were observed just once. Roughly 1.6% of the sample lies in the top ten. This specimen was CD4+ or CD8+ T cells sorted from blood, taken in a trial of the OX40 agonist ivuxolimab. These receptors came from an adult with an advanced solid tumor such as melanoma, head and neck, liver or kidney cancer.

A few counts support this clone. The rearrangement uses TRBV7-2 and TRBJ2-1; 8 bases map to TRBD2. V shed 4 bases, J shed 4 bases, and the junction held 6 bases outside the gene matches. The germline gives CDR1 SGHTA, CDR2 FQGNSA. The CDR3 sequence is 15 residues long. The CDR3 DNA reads TGTGCCAGCAGCTCGGGACTAGGGGCATACAATGAGCAGTTCTTC. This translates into CASSSGLGAYNEQFF.

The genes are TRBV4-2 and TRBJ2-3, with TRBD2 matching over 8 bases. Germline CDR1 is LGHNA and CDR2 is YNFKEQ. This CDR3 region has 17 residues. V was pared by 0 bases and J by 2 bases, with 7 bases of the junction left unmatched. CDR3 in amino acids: CASSQDGQAGVTDTQYF. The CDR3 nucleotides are TGTGCCAGCAGCCAAGATGGGCAAGCGGGGGTCACAGATACGCAGTATTTT.

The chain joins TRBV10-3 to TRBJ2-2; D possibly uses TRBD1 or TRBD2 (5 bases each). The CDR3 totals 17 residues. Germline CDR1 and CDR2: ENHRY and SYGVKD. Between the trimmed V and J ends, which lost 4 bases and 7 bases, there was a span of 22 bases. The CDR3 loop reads CAISGTWGSASVGELFF. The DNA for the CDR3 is TGTGCCATCAGTGGGACGTGGGGGAGCGCCAGTGTCGGGGAGCTGTTTTTT.

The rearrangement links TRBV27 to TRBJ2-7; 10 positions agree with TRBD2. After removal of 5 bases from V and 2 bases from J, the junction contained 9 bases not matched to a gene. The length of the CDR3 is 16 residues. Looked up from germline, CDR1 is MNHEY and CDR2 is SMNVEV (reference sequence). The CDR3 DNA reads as TGTGCCAGCAGTCCCCTAGCGGGAGCCAGACCCTACGAGCAGTACTTC. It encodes CASSPLAGARPYEQYF.

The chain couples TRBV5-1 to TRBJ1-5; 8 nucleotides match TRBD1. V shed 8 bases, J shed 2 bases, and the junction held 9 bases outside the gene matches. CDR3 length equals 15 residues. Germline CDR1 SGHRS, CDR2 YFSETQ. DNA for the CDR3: TGCGCCAGAAACCCGGGACAGGACGGCAATCAGCCCCAGCATTTT. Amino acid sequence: CARNPGQDGNQPQHF.

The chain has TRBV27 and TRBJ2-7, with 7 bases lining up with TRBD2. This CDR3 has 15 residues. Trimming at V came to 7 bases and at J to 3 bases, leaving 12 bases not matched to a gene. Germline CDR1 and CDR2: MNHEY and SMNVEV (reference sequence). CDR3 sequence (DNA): TGTGCCAGCACCCGGAGTAGGGGAGGGGACTACGAGCAGTACTTC. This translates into CASTRSRGGDYEQYF.

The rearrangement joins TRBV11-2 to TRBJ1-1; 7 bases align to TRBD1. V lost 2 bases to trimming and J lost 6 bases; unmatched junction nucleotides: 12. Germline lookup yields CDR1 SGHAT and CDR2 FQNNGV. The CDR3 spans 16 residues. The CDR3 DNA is TGTGCCAGCAGCTTATTGAGGGGGCGAAGCTGGGCTGAAGCTTTCTTT. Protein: CASSLLRGRSWAEAFF.

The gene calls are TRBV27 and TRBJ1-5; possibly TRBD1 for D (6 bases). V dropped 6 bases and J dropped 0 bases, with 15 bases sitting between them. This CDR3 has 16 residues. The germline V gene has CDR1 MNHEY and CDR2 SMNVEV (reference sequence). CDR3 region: CASRRTAGASNQPQHF. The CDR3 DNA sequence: TGTGCCAGCAGGCGGACGGCGGGGGCTAGCAATCAGCCCCAGCATTTT.

CDR3 residues: CASSVATSGYNEQFF. CDR3 sequence (DNA): TGTGCCAGCAGCGTTGCGACTAGCGGATACAATGAGCAGTTCTTC. This chain connects TRBV2 to TRBJ2-1, with TRBD2 identical over 9 bases. The germline V gene has CDR1 SNHLY and CDR2 FYNNEI. The CDR3 extends over 15 amino acids. After removal of 6 bases from V and 4 bases from J, the junction contained 7 bases not matched to a gene.

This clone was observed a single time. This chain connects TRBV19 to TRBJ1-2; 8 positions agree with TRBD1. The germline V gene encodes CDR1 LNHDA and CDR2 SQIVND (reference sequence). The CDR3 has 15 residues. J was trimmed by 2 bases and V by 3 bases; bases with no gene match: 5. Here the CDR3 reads CASSIRTGWNYGYTF. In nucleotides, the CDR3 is TGTGCCAGTAGTATCCGGACAGGGTGGAACTATGGCTACACCTTC.

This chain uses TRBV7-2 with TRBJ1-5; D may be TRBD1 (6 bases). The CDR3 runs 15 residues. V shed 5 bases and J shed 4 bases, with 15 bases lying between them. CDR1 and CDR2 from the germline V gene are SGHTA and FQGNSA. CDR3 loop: CASSASQGVNQPQHF. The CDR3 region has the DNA TGTGCCAGCAGCGCCTCACAGGGTGTGAATCAGCCCCAGCATTTT.

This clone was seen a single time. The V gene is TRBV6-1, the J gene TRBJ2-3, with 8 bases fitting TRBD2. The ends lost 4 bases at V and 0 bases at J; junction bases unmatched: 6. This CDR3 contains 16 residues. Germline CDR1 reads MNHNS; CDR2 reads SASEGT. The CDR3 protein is CASSGPAGVSTDTQYF. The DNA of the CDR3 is TGTGCCAGCAGTGGCCCAGCGGGAGTGAGCACAGATACGCAGTATTTT.

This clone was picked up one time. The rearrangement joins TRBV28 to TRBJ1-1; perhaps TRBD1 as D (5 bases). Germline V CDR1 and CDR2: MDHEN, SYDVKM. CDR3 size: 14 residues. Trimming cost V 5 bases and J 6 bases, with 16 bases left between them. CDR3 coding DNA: TGTGCCAGCAGTACCGAGACAGACCAGCCTGAAGCTTTCTTT. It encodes CASSTETDQPEAFF.

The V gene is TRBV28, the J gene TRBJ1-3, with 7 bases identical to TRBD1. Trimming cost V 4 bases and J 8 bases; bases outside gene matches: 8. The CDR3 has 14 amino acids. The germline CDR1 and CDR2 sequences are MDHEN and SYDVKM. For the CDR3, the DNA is TGTGCCAGCAGTTACCAGGGGGTCGAGGACACCATATATTTT. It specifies CASSYQGVEDTIYF.

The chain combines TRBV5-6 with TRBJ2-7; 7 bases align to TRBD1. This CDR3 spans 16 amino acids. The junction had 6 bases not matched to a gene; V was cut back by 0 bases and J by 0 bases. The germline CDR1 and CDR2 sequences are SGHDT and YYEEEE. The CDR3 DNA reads TGTGCCAGCAGCTTGGAGGGACAGTTCAGCTCCTACGAGCAGTACTTC. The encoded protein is CASSLEGQFSSYEQYF.

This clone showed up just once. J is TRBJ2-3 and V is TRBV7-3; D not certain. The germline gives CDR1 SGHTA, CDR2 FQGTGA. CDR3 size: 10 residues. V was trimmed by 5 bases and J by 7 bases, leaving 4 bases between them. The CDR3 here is CASSGHTQYF. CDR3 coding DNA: TGTGCCAGCAGCGGCCATACGCAGTATTTT.

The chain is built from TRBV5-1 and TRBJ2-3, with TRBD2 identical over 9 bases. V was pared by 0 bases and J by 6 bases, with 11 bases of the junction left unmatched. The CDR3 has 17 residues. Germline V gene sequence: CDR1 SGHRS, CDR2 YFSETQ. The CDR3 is CASSLVARTSVLDTQYF. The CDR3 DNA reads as TGCGCCAGCAGCTTGGTGGCGCGGACTAGCGTACTGGATACGCAGTATTTT.

The CDR3 DNA reads TGTGCCAGCAGCGTAGCTCCGGTGAACACCGGGGAGCTGTTTTTT. Translating it yields CASSVAPVNTGELFF. This rearrangement joins TRBV9 to TRBJ2-2; no definite D call. This CDR3 contains 15 residues. The V gene lost 0 bases and the J gene lost 1 base, with 7 bases spanning the gap. CDR1 SGDLS and CDR2 YYNGEE come from the germline V gene.

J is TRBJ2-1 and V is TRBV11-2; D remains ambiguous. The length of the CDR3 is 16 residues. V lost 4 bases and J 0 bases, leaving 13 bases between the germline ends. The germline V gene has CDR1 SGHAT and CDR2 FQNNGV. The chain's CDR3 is CASSSITSVSYNEQFF. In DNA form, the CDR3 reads TGTGCCAGCAGCTCAATCACGAGCGTCTCCTACAATGAGCAGTTCTTC. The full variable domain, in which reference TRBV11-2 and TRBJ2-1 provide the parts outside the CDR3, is EAGVAQSPRYKIIEKRQSVAFWCNPISGHATLYWYQQILGQGPKLLIQFQNNGVVDDSQLPKDRFSAERLKGVDSTLKIQPAKLEDSAVYLCASSSITSVSYNEQFFGPGTRLTVL.

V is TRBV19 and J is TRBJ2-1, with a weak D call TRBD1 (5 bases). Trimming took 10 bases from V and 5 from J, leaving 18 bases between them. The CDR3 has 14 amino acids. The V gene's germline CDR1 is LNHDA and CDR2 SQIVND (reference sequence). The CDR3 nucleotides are TGTGCCACCAGGGAAAAGGGGATGGACAATGAGCAGTTCTTC. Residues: CATREKGMDNEQFF.

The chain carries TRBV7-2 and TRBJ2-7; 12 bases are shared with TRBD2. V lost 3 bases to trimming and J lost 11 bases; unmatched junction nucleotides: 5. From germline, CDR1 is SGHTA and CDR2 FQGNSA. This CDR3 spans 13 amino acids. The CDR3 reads CASSLPTSGRKYF. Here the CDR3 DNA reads TGTGCCAGCAGCTTGCCGACTAGCGGGAGAAAGTACTTC.

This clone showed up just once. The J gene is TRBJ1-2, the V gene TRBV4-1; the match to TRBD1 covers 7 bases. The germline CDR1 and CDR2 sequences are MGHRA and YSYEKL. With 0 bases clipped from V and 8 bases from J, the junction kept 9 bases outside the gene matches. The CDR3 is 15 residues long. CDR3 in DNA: TGCGCCAGCAGCCAAGAAGGAAGGGGGCTTGGGGGCTACACCTTC. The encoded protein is CASSQEGRGLGGYTF.

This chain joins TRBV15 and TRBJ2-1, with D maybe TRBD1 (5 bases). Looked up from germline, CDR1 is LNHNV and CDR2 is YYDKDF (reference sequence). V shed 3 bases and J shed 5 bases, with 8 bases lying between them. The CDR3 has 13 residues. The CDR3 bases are TGTGCCACCAGCAGTGACAGAAACAATGAGCAGTTCTTC. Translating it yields CATSSDRNNEQFF.

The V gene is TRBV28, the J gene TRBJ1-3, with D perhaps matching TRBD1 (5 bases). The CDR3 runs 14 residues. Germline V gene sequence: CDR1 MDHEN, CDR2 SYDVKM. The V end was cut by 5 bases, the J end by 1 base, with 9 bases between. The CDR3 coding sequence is TGTGCCAGCAGTCAGGGTCTATCTGGAAACACCATATATTTT. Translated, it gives CASSQGLSGNTIYF.

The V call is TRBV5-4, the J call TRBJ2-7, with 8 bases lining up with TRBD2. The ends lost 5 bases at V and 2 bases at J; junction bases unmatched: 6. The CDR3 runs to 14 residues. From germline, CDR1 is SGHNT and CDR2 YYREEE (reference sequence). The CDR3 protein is CASSPRGGPYEQYF. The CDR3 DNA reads TGTGCCAGCAGTCCCCGGGGGGGACCCTACGAGCAGTACTTC. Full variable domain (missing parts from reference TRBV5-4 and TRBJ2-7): ETGVTQSPTHLIKTRGQQVTLRCSSQSGHNTVSWYQQALGQGPQFIFQYYREEENGRGNFPPRFSGLQFPNYSSELNVNALELDDSALYLCASSPRGGPYEQYFGPGTRLTVT.